The 20 T cell receptor beta chains in this list originate from one sample, sequenced in a study of early T cells in non-severe SARS-CoV-2 infection. TCRdb ran MiXCR on the 5' RACE reads and lists one entry per CDR3 protein. Here the sample spans about 97,000 distinct CDR3 sequences, 8% to 13% being singletons. The sequencing used whole blood, collected at baseline. The receptors shown here come from an adult who was a healthcare worker with PCR-confirmed SARS-CoV-2 infection or an uninfected control (not recorded which).

This clonotype was seen more than once but under ten times. The V and J genes are TRBV7-9 and TRBJ2-1, with 12 nucleotides matching TRBD2. Germline V gives CDR1 SEHNR, CDR2 FQNEAQ (reference sequence). The V segment lost 5 bases and the J segment 9 bases; nucleotides outside the gene matches: 5. This CDR3 region has 14 residues. Written as DNA, the CDR3 is TGTGCCAGCAGCCCAAAGGGACTAGCGGGTGAGCAGTTCTTC. This encodes CASSPKGLAGEQFF.

This clonotype turned up a few times. The chain combines TRBV20-1 with TRBJ2-4; D unclear. The ends were cut back, 3 bases at V and 8 bases at J, with 11 bases in the middle. Germline CDR1 reads DFQATT; CDR2 reads SNEGSKA (reference sequence). The CDR3 spans 12 residues. The CDR3 coding sequence is TGCAGTGCTAGCTTGGATGTAGACATTCAGTACTTC. Protein product: CSASLDVDIQYF.

The V call is TRBV11-2, the J call TRBJ2-3; no firm D call. V was trimmed by 1 base and J by 11 bases, leaving 13 bases between them. The germline V gene has CDR1 SGHAT and CDR2 FQNNGV. The CDR3 extends over 13 amino acids. The CDR3 spells CASSLVGFPRQYF. CDR3 DNA: TGTGCCAGCAGCTTAGTCGGCTTCCCTCGGCAGTATTTT.

This clonotype was observed a handful of times. J is TRBJ2-2 and V is TRBV9, with D unresolved. Trimming cost V 0 bases and J 3 bases, with 6 bases left between them. Looked up from germline, CDR1 is SGDLS and CDR2 is YYNGEE. The CDR3 has 14 residues. The CDR3 sequence is CASSVDSHTGELFF. In nucleotides, the CDR3 is TGTGCCAGCAGCGTAGACTCGCACACCGGGGAGCTGTTTTTT.

In this sample, this clonotype turned up a few times. The CDR3 loop reads CASSLRGALANEKLFF. CDR3 DNA: TGTGCCAGCAGCTTGCGGGGGGCTTTGGCTAATGAAAAACTGTTTTTT. V usage is TRBV7-2 and J usage is TRBJ1-4; D possibly corresponds to TRBD1 (6 bases). CDR3 length equals 16 residues. V lost 3 bases, J lost 3 bases, and 14 bases lay in between. Germline CDR1 SGHTA, CDR2 FQGNSA.

In its sample, this clonotype was seen many times. This chain links TRBV6-2 or TRBV6-3 with TRBJ2-4; D may be TRBD2 (5 bases). CDR3 length: 14 amino acids. CDR1 is MNHEY, CDR2 SVGEGT, per germline. The ends were cut back, 2 bases at V and 4 bases at J, with 9 bases in the middle. CDR3 protein: CASSYGLAKNIQYF. DNA of the CDR3: TGTGCCAGCAGTTACGGACTCGCGAAAAACATTCAGTACTTC.

Note on this clonotype: A much larger clone is a single base away; this may be a read error. The gene calls are TRBV3-1 and TRBJ2-7; D perhaps matches TRBD2 (5 bases). V lost 5 bases to trimming and J lost 5 bases, with 19 bases between them. This CDR3 spans 15 amino acids. Germline CDR1 LGHDT, CDR2 YNNKEL (reference sequence). The CDR3 reads CASSSPSLQFDEQYF. CDR3 nucleotides: TGTGCCAGCAGCTCCCCTAGCTTACAGTTCGACGAGCAGTACTTC.

The V and J genes are TRBV7-2 and TRBJ1-5, with 10 positions matching TRBD1. Germline V gene sequence: CDR1 SGHTA, CDR2 FQGNSA. The CDR3 consists of 15 residues. V shed 5 bases, J shed 6 bases, and the junction held 7 bases outside the gene matches. The CDR3 DNA is TGTGCCAGCAGCCGCCGACAGGGGGCAATTCAGCCCCAGCATTTT. It codes for CASSRRQGAIQPQHF.

This chain links TRBV3-1 with TRBJ2-3; perhaps TRBD2 as D (6 bases). CDR1 and CDR2 (germline): LGHDT, YNNKEL (reference sequence). The CDR3 is made up of 16 amino acids. V lost 4 bases and J lost 2, with 16 bases in between. CDR3 amino acids: CASSRRLGEVTDTQYF. The DNA for the CDR3 is TGTGCCAGCAGCCGTCGGTTGGGGGAGGTCACAGATACGCAGTATTTT.

This clonotype appeared a few times. The chain carries TRBV7-9 and TRBJ2-1, with TRBD2 identical over 8 bases. Germline V CDR1 and CDR2: SEHNR, FQNEAQ (reference sequence). With 2 bases clipped from V and 5 bases from J, the junction kept 2 bases outside the gene matches. This CDR3 is built from 14 residues. The CDR3 loop is CASSLSGSHNEQFF. The CDR3 DNA sequence: TGTGCCAGCAGCTTAAGCGGGAGCCACAATGAGCAGTTCTTC.

At least ten counts were recorded for this clonotype. The gene calls are TRBV20-1 and TRBJ2-3; unclear D gene. The V gene lost 0 bases and the J gene lost 4 bases, with 2 bases spanning the gap. Germline V lookup: CDR1 DFQATT, CDR2 SNEGSKA (reference sequence). This CDR3 has 11 amino acids. The CDR3 sequence: CSARDADTQYF. The CDR3 DNA is TGCAGTGCTAGAGATGCAGATACGCAGTATTTT.

The CDR3 sequence is CASSPRDLRETQYF. Here the CDR3 DNA reads TGCGCCAGCAGCCCGAGGGATCTGAGAGAGACCCAGTACTTC. The chain combines TRBV5-1 with TRBJ2-5; a weak D match, TRBD2 (5 bases). The CDR3 extends over 14 amino acids. In germline, CDR1 is SGHRS, CDR2 YFSETQ. V was pared by 4 bases and J by 4 bases, with 14 bases between.

This rearrangement joins TRBV7-3 to TRBJ2-1; D not resolved. V was trimmed by 4 bases and J by 8 bases, leaving 12 bases between them. Germline CDR1 reads SGHTA; CDR2 reads FQGTGA. The CDR3 has 13 residues. The DNA for the CDR3 is TGTGCCAGCAGCTCAAGCGACCTCCATGAGCAGTTCTTC. Residues: CASSSSDLHEQFF.

At least ten counts were recorded for this clonotype. The CDR3 protein is CASSLAADTDTQYF. In DNA form, the CDR3 reads TGTGCCAGCAGCTTAGCTGCAGACACAGATACGCAGTATTTT. The chain couples TRBV7-9 to TRBJ2-3; D call uncertain. The CDR3 totals 14 residues. Trimming removed 0 bases at V and 2 bases at J, with 6 bases between. Germline-derived CDR1 and CDR2 are SEHNR and FQNEAQ (reference sequence).

This clonotype was counted ten times or more. V is TRBV19 and J is TRBJ2-1, with TRBD2 matching over 12 bases. CDR1 is LNHDA, CDR2 SQIVND, per germline (reference sequence). The J segment lost 6 bases and the V segment lost 6 bases, leaving 12 bases of the junction unmatched. The length of the CDR3 is 17 residues. CDR3 sequence reads: CASRELAGGPSFNEQFF. The CDR3, as DNA: TGTGCCAGTAGGGAACTAGCGGGGGGACCATCTTTCAATGAGCAGTTCTTC.

This clonotype has at least ten counts. This CDR3 reads CASILNTEAFF. The DNA for the CDR3 is TGTGCCAGCATTCTTAACACTGAAGCTTTCTTT. The chain combines TRBV6-1 with TRBJ1-1; D call uncertain. CDR3 length equals 11 residues. Germline CDR1 reads MNHNS; CDR2 reads SASEGT. With 7 bases removed from V and 2 bases from J, the gap between germline ends came to 5 bases.

V gene TRBV11-2 combines with J gene TRBJ1-1, with D perhaps matching TRBD1 (6 bases). The CDR3 consists of 14 residues. Germline V gives CDR1 SGHAT, CDR2 FQNNGV. The V end lost 3 bases, the J end lost 3 bases, and 11 bases lay between the germline ends. The CDR3 nucleotides read TGTGCCAGCAGCTTTACGGGGGGCTACACTGAAGCTTTCTTT. Its translation is CASSFTGGYTEAFF.

There are many counts of this clonotype. The chain joins TRBV10-2 to TRBJ2-7, with 9 bases that match TRBD1. The CDR3 totals 14 residues. Germline CDR1 is WSHSY and CDR2 is SAAADI. V trimming: 7 bases; J trimming: 4 bases; junction bases outside the gene matches: 8. CDR3 coding DNA: TGCGCCAGCAATCCCGGGACAGGGTCTTACGAGCAGTACTTC. Its translation is CASNPGTGSYEQYF.

There are many counts of this clonotype. The rearrangement links TRBV6-2 or TRBV6-3 to TRBJ2-6, with 7 bases that match TRBD1. The CDR3 is 16 amino acids. Germline V gene data show CDR1 as MNHEY and CDR2 as SVGEGT. V lost 2 bases and J lost 0; bases outside the gene matches: 1. The CDR3 nucleotides are TGTGCCAGCAGTTACGGGACAGTCTCTGGGGCCAACGTCCTGACTTTC. Encoded protein: CASSYGTVSGANVLTF.

Ten or more counts support this clonotype. The chain carries TRBV20-1 and TRBJ1-1; maybe TRBD1 (5 bases). The CDR3 contains 14 residues. V lost 1 base to trimming and J lost 1 base, with 10 bases between them. The germline V gene has CDR1 DFQATT and CDR2 SNEGSKA (reference sequence). DNA for the CDR3: TGCAGTGCTAGAGTAGCAGGGAAGAACACTGAAGCTTTCTTT. This translates into CSARVAGKNTEAFF.